This T cell receptor beta chain was profiled in a study of graft-versus-host responses after intestinal transplantation. Study context: All recipients got anti-thymocyte globulin induction, then tacrolimus and steroids for 2 to 4 years. Study-wide findings and caveats: Peak circulating GvH clone levels tracked with early post-transplant HvG declines.

The table came from immunoSEQ multiplex PCR; TCRdb's copy has only in-frame clones and leaves some out. The data contain about 54,000 clones, about 89% of them singletons. About this clone: What it binds is unknown.

The source was PBMCs, collected roughly 660 days after intestinal transplant. The clonotype originates from a human patient who received an intestinal transplant, so some T cells may come from the graft donor.

The CDR3 nucleotides are TGTGCCAGCCGAGGGACAGGGGAGGAAAAACTGTTTTTT. Translated: CASRGTGEEKLFF. V gene TRBV7-9 combines with J gene TRBJ1-4; TRBD1 matches 10 bases. This CDR3 is built from 13 residues. CDR1 is SEHNR and CDR2 is FQNEAQ in the germline V gene (reference sequence). The V gene end was trimmed by 8 bases and the J gene end by 8 bases; junction bases not matched to a gene: 5.